The 20 T cell receptor beta chains below come from one sample, sequenced in a study of shared clonotypes between healthy human individuals. Naive CD8 cells comprised CD45RO-negative, CCR7-positively selected cells, excluding terminally differentiated effector memory CD45RA+ cells. Assay: immunoSEQ multiplex PCR; the TCRdb copy retains only in-frame clones and omits some. The sample carries about 820,000 clones, 85% to 95% recorded once. Sequencing was carried out using naive CD8+ T cells sorted from blood. Receptors originate from a man under 40 in good health.

This rearrangement joins TRBV13 to TRBJ2-1; the match to TRBD2 covers 8 bases. Germline V gene sequence: CDR1 PRHDT, CDR2 FYEKMQ (reference sequence). This CDR3 contains 16 residues. V was pared by 3 bases and J by 8 bases, with 12 bases of the junction left unmatched. CDR3 DNA: TGTGCCAGCAGCTTCCGAGCGGGAGTGCGGGTATATGAGCAGTTCTTC. It yields the protein CASSFRAGVRVYEQFF.

V gene TRBV19 combines with J gene TRBJ2-1, with D possibly TRBD1 on 6 matching bases. With 3 bases removed from V and 7 bases from J, the gap between germline ends came to 10 bases. The CDR3 is 13 residues long. Germline V lookup: CDR1 LNHDA, CDR2 SQIVND (reference sequence). CDR3 residues: CASSIRRGNEQFF. The CDR3 DNA is TGTGCCAGTAGTATTCGTAGGGGGAATGAGCAGTTCTTC.

This chain connects TRBV2 to TRBJ1-3; D is uncertain. The CDR3 has 14 residues. Germline values: CDR1 SNHLY, CDR2 FYNNEI. Deletions cut 9 bases from V and 2 bases from J, with 14 bases between. The CDR3 sequence is CASKDEAAGNTIYF. The CDR3 DNA reads as TGTGCCAGTAAAGATGAGGCAGCTGGAAACACCATATATTTT.

The chain recombines TRBV29-1 with TRBJ2-2; 7 nucleotides match TRBD1. Germline V gene lookup returns CDR1 SQVTM and CDR2 ANQGSEA. Unmatched junction bases numbered 8, after V lost 1 base and J lost 6 bases. CDR3 length: 15 amino acids. CDR3 sequence: CSVEVRGTSAGELFF. For the CDR3, the DNA is TGCAGCGTTGAAGTCAGGGGGACCTCCGCCGGGGAGCTGTTTTTT.

The chain links TRBV27 to TRBJ1-1; a weak D match, TRBD1 (5 bases). CDR3 length equals 17 residues. Germline V CDR1 and CDR2: MNHEY, SMNVEV (reference sequence). V was clipped by 3 bases and J by 0 bases, with 17 bases between them. CDR3 sequence (DNA): TGTGCCAGCAGTTTGAAAGGAAGGGGCAGTTTGAACACTGAAGCTTTCTTT. Amino acid sequence: CASSLKGRGSLNTEAFF.

The gene calls are TRBV7-9 and TRBJ1-4; perhaps TRBD1 as D (6 bases). V was cut by 5 bases and J by 8 bases, with 15 bases left in between. The germline CDR1 and CDR2 sequences are SEHNR and FQNEAQ (reference sequence). CDR3 length: 14 residues. CDR3 loop: CASSPSVTGEKLFF. The CDR3 coding sequence is TGTGCCAGCAGCCCCAGCGTTACAGGGGAAAAACTGTTTTTT. Filled out from reference TRBV7-9 and TRBJ1-4, the complete variable domain reads DTGVSQNPRHKITKRGQNVTFRCDPISEHNRLYWYRQTLGQGPEFLTYFQNEAQLEKSRLLSDRFSAERPKGSFSTLEIQRTEQGDSAMYLCASSPSVTGEKLFFGSGTQLSVL.

J is TRBJ2-5 and V is TRBV7-2; TRBD1 agrees at 9 bases. CDR1 is SGHTA, CDR2 FQGNSA, per germline. This CDR3 contains 17 residues. The V segment lost 2 bases and the J segment 2 bases; nucleotides outside the gene matches: 9. Here the CDR3 reads CASSLNGGQGSQETQYF. The CDR3 nucleotides are TGTGCCAGCAGCTTAAACGGGGGACAGGGCTCACAAGAGACCCAGTACTTC.

DNA of the CDR3: TGTGCCAGCGCGGGAGGGGGCGGTGAGCAGTTCTTC. Encoded protein: CASAGGGGEQFF. The J gene is TRBJ2-1, the V gene TRBV27, with 9 bases fitting TRBD2. The CDR3 runs to 12 residues. Germline lookup yields CDR1 MNHEY and CDR2 SMNVEV (reference sequence). V shed 8 bases and J 9 bases; nucleotides not matched to a gene: 5.

This rearrangement joins TRBV6-1 to TRBJ2-2, with TRBD1 identical over 10 bases. The V and J ends lost 3 bases and 2 bases, in that order; junction bases with no gene match: 6. This CDR3 contains 17 residues. The V gene's germline CDR1 is MNHNS and CDR2 SASEGT. This chain's CDR3 is CASSETTGGQNTGELFF. The CDR3 DNA sequence: TGTGCCAGCAGTGAGACGACAGGGGGCCAAAACACCGGGGAGCTGTTTTTT.

The CDR3 reads CASSNRGGGTGELFF. CDR3 DNA sequence: TGTGCCAGCAGTAACAGGGGAGGCGGCACCGGGGAGCTGTTTTTT. The chain has TRBV11-2 and TRBJ2-2, with D perhaps TRBD1 (7 bases). Germline V gene lookup returns CDR1 SGHAT and CDR2 FQNNGV. CDR3 size: 15 residues. The V and J ends lost 6 bases and 4 bases respectively, with 15 bases between them.

V gene TRBV30 combines with J gene TRBJ1-1; no clear D. The V and J ends lost 1 base and 0 bases respectively, with 9 bases between them. The CDR3 spans 14 residues. CDR1 and CDR2 from the germline V gene are GTSNPN and SVGIG (reference sequence). This chain's CDR3 is CAWSAGIMNTEAFF. The CDR3 DNA follows: TGTGCCTGGAGTGCCGGAATAATGAACACTGAAGCTTTCTTT.

The chain employs TRBV7-9 and TRBJ2-1; no reliable D call. The CDR3 covers 15 residues. Per the germline V gene, CDR1 is SEHNR and CDR2 is FQNEAQ (reference sequence). Trimming left V 1 base short and J 4 bases short, with 11 bases between. The CDR3 DNA reads TGTGCCAGCAGCTTAGTAAATTCCCCGTACAATGAGCAGTTCTTC. Protein sequence: CASSLVNSPYNEQFF.

J is TRBJ2-7 and V is TRBV7-8, with TRBD2 matching 11 bases. Germline V CDR1 and CDR2: SGHVS, FQNEAQ. Trimming took 4 bases from V and 2 from J; bases not matched to a gene: 4. CDR3 length: 15 amino acids. The CDR3 bases are TGTGCCAGCAGCTCCCCGACTAGCGGGACCTACGAGCAGTACTTC. Protein product: CASSSPTSGTYEQYF.

The chain has TRBV7-9 and TRBJ2-1, with D possibly being TRBD1 or TRBD2 (5 bases each). The CDR3 consists of 15 residues. Trimming took off 4 bases at V and 6 bases at J, with 16 bases between the two ends. Germline V lookup: CDR1 SEHNR, CDR2 FQNEAQ (reference sequence). The CDR3 bases are TGTGCCAGCAGCTCCCCGGTCCCGGGGCCCAATGAGCAGTTCTTC. Translation: CASSSPVPGPNEQFF.

As for this clone: One end of the junction does not line up with germline, which may come from a read error. The rearrangement uses TRBV23-1 and TRBJ1-2; no reliable D call. Being an ORF, TRBV23-1 has a function that is uncertain. The CDR3 is 8 residues long. CDR3 loop: CASSPGFF. The CDR3, as DNA: TGCGCCAGCAGTCCCGGGTTCTTC.

The rearrangement uses TRBV28 and TRBJ2-1, with D possibly being TRBD1 or TRBD2 (6 bases each). Trimming stripped 3 bases from V and 6 bases from J, with 15 bases between. The length of the CDR3 is 15 residues. The germline V gene encodes CDR1 MDHEN and CDR2 SYDVKM. The CDR3 sequence is CASSFSGEVGNEQFF. The DNA of the CDR3 is TGTGCCAGCAGTTTCTCAGGGGAGGTGGGCAATGAGCAGTTCTTC.

The chain employs TRBV13 and TRBJ2-7; D is ambiguous. V was trimmed by 1 base and J by 1 base, leaving 5 bases between them. The CDR3 has 13 residues. The V gene's germline CDR1 is PRHDT and CDR2 FYEKMQ (reference sequence). The CDR3 coding sequence is TGTGCCAGCAGCTTAGAGTCTTCCTACGAGCAGTACTTC. The encoded protein is CASSLESSYEQYF.

The V gene is TRBV11-2, the J gene TRBJ1-4; D is unclear. The V gene lost 4 bases and the J gene lost 15 bases, with 15 bases spanning the gap. The CDR3 totals 12 residues. Germline values: CDR1 SGHAT, CDR2 FQNNGV. CDR3 nucleotides: TGTGCCAGCAGCTCGGCTGGGGAGAAGGTGTTTTTT. It translates to CASSSAGEKVFF. The full variable domain, rest sourced from reference TRBV11-2 and TRBJ1-4, is EAGVAQSPRYKIIEKRQSVAFWCNPISGHATLYWYQQILGQGPKLLIQFQNNGVVDDSQLPKDRFSAERLKGVDSTLKIQPAKLEDSAVYLCASSSAGEKVFFGSGTQLSVL.

V gene TRBV9 combines with J gene TRBJ1-4; 8 bases map to TRBD1. V lost 4 bases, J lost 7 bases, and 9 bases stayed unmatched. From germline, CDR1 is SGDLS and CDR2 YYNGEE. This CDR3 spans 15 amino acids. CDR3 nucleotide sequence: TGTGCCAGCAGCCCCCCTAGGACAGGGCTTGAAAAACTGTTTTTT. Its protein product is CASSPPRTGLEKLFF. Together with reference TRBV9 and TRBJ1-4, the CDR3 gives the full variable domain: DSGVTQTPKHLITATGQRVTLRCSPRSGDLSVYWYQQSLDQGLQFLIQYYNGEERAKGNILERFSAQQFPDLHSELNLSSLELGDSALYFCASSPPRTGLEKLFFGSGTQLSVL.

In this sample, this clone turned up once. V usage is TRBV28 and J usage is TRBJ1-3; 7 positions match TRBD1. The CDR3 is 14 amino acids. The junction had 7 bases not matched to a gene; V was cut back by 4 bases and J by 7 bases. Germline loops: CDR1 MDHEN, CDR2 SYDVKM. The CDR3 here is CASSSSGGGNTIYF. The CDR3 DNA reads as TGTGCCAGCAGTTCCTCAGGGGGTGGGAACACCATATATTTT. Looking up the rest from reference TRBV28 and TRBJ1-3 gives the full variable domain: DVKVTQSSRYLVKRTGEKVFLECVQDMDHENMFWYRQDPGLGLRLIYFSYDVKMKEKGDIPEGYSVSREKKERFSLILESASTNQTSMYLCASSSSGGGNTIYFGEGSWLTVV.